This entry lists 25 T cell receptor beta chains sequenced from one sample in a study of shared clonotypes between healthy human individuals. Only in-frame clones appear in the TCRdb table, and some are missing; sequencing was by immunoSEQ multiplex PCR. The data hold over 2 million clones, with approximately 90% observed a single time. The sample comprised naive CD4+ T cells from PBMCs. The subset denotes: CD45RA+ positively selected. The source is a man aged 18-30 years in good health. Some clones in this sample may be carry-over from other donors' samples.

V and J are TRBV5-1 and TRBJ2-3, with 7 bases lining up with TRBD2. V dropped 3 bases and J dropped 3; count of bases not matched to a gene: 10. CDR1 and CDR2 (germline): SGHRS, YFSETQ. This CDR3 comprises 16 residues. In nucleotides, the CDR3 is TGCGCCAGCAGCTCCGGGCGCGGGAGAGCAACAGATACGCAGTATTTT. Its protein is CASSSGRGRATDTQYF.

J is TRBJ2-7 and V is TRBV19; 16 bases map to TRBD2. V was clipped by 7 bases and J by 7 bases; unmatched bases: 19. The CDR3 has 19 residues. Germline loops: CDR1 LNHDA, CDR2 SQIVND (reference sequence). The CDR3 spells CASIPGPGLAGGPGREQYF. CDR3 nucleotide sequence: TGTGCCAGTATCCCCGGCCCGGGACTAGCGGGAGGGCCTGGTAGGGAGCAGTACTTC.

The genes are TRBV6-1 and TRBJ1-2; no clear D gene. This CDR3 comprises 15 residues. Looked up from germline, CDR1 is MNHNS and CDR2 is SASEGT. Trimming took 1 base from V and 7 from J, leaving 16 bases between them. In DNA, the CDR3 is TGTGCCAGCAGTGAAGAGTCTCCGGGGAGGCTTGGCTACACCTTC. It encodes CASSEESPGRLGYTF.

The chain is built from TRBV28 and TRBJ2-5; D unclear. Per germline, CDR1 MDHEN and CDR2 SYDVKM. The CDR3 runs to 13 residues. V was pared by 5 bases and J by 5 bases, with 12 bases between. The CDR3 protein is CASSIYNFETQYF. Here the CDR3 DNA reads TGTGCCAGCAGTATTTACAACTTTGAGACCCAGTACTTC.

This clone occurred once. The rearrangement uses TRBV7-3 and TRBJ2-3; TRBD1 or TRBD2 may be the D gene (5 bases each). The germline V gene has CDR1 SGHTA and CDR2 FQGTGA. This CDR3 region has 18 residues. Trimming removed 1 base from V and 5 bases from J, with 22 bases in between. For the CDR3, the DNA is TGTGCCAGCAGCTTAATTGGGGGTAGCGAGACCATCGGAGATACGCAGTATTTT. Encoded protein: CASSLIGGSETIGDTQYF.

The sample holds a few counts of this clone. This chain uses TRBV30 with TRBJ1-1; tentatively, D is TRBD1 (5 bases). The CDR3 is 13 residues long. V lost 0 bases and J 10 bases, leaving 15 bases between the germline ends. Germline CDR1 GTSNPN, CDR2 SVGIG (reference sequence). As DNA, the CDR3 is TGTGCCTGGAGTGTGCAGGGCCCGTGGCGAGCTTTCTTT. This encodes CAWSVQGPWRAFF.

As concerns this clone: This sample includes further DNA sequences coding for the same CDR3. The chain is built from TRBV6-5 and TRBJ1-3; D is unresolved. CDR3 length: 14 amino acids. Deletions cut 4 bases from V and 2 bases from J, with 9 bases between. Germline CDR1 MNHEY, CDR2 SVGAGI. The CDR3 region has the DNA TGTGCCAGCAGTTCCCGGGAAGCTGGAAACACCATATATTTT. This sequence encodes CASSSREAGNTIYF.

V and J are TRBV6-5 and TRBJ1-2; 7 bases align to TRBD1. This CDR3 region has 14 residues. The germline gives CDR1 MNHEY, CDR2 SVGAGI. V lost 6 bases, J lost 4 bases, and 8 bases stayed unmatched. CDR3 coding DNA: TGTGCCAGCAGCCGACGACAGGGCGCCTATGGCTACACCTTC. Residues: CASSRRQGAYGYTF.

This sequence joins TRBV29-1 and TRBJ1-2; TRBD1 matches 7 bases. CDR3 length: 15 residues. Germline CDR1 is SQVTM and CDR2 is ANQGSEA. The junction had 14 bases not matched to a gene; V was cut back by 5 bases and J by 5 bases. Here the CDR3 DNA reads TGCAGCGTTCTCGGTGGAGGCGGGACAGCTTATGGCTACACCTTC. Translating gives CSVLGGGGTAYGYTF.

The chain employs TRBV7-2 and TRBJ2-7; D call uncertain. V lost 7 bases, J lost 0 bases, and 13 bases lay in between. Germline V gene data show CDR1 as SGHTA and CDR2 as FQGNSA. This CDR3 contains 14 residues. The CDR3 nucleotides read TGTGCCAGCACTAATACGATAGGCTCCTACGAGCAGTACTTC. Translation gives CASTNTIGSYEQYF. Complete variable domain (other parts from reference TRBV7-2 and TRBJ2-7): GAGVSQSPSNKVTEKGKDVELRCDPISGHTALYWYRQSLGQGLEFLIYFQGNSAPDKSGLPSDRFSAERTGGSVSTLTIQRTQQEDSAVYLCASTNTIGSYEQYFGPGTRLTVT.

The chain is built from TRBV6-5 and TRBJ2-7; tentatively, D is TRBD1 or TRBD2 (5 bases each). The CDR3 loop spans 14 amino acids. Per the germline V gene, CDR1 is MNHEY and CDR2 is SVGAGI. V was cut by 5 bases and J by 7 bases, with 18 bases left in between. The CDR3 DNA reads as TGTGCCAGCAGTCCCGATCCAGGGACGGGAGAGCAGTACTTC. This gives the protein CASSPDPGTGEQYF.

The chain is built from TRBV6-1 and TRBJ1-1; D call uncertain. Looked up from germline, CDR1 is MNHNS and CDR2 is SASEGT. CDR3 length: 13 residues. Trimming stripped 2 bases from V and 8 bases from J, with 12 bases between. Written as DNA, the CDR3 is TGTGCCAGCAGTGAATTGGGCGGGCCCGAAGCTTTCTTT. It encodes CASSELGGPEAFF.

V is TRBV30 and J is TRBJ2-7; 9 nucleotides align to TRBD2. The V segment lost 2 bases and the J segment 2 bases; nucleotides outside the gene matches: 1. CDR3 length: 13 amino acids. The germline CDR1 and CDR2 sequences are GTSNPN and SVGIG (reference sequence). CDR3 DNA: TGTGCCTGGAGTATAGCGGGAGCCTACGAGCAGTACTTC. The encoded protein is CAWSIAGAYEQYF.

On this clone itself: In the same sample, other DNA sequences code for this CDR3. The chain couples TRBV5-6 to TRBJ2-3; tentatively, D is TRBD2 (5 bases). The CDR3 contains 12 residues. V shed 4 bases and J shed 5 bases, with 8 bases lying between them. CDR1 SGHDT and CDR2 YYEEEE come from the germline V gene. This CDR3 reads CASSLGIDTQYF. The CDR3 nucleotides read TGTGCCAGCAGCCTCGGGATAGATACGCAGTATTTT.

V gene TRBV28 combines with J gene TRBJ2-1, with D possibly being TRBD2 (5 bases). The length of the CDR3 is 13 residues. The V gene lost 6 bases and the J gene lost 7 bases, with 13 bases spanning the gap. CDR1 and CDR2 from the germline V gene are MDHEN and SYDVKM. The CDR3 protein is CASRRRPGNEQFF. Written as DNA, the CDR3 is TGTGCCAGCAGGAGGAGGCCCGGGAATGAGCAGTTCTTC.

DNA of the CDR3: TGTGCCAGCAGTTTGGGACAGGGGGATTCACCCCTCCACTTT. It yields the protein CASSLGQGDSPLHF. The J gene is TRBJ1-6, the V gene TRBV28; 11 bases agree with TRBD1. Losses at the gene ends were 3 bases for V and 8 bases for J; bases not matched to a gene: 0. The CDR3 extends over 14 amino acids. Per germline, CDR1 MDHEN and CDR2 SYDVKM.

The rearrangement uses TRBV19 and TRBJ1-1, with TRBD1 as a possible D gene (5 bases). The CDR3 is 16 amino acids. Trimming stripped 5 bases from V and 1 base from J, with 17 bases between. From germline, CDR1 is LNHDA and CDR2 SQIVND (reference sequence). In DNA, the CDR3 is TGTGCCAGTAGTCCATTGGCGGCAGGGACGAACACTGAAGCTTTCTTT. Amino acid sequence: CASSPLAAGTNTEAFF. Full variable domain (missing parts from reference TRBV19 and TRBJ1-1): DGGITQSPKYLFRKEGQNVTLSCEQNLNHDAMYWYRQDPGQGLRLIYYSQIVNDFQKGDIAEGYSVSREKKESFPLTVTSAQKNPTAFYLCASSPLAAGTNTEAFFGQGTRLTVV.

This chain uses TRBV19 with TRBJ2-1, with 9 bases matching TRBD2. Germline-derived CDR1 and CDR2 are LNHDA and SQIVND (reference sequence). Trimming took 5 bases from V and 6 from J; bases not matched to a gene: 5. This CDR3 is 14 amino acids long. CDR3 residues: CASSGAGGPNEQFF. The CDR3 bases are TGTGCCAGTAGTGGGGCGGGAGGGCCCAATGAGCAGTTCTTC.

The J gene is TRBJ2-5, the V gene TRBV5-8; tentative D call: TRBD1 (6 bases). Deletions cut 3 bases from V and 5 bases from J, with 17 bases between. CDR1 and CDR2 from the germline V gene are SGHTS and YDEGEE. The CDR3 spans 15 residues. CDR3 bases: TGTGCCAGCAGCTCCGGGACACAACCTAGGGAGACCCAGTACTTC. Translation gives CASSSGTQPRETQYF.

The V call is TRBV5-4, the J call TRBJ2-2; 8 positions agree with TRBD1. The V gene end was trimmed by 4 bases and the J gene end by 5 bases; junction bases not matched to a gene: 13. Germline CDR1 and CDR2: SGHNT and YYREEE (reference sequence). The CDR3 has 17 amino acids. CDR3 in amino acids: CASSKGQGAPQTGELFF. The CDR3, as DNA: TGTGCCAGCAGCAAAGGTCAGGGGGCGCCCCAGACCGGGGAGCTGTTTTTT.

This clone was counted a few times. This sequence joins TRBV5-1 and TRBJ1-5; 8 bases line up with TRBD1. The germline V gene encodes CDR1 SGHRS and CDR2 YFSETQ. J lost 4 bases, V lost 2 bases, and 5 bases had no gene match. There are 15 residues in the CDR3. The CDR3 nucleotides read TGCGCCAGCAGCTTAGGGACAGGCCCTAATCAGCCCCAGCATTTT. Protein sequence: CASSLGTGPNQPQHF.

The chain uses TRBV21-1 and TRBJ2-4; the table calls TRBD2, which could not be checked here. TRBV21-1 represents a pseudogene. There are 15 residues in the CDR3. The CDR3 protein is CASSNILPKSDIQYF. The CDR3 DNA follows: TGTGCCAGCAGCAATATCCTTCCCAAATCGGACATTCAGTACTTC.

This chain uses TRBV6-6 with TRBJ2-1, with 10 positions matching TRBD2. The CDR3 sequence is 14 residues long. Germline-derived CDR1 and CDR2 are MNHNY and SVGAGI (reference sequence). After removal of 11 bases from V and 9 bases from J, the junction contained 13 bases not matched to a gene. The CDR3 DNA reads TGTGCCGGGGCGGCTTCTAGCGGGAGAGGTGAGCAGTTCTTC. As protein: CAGAASSGRGEQFF.

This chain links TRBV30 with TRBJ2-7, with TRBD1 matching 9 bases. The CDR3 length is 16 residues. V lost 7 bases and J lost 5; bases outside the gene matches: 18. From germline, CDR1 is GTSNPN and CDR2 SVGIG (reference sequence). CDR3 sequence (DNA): TGTGCCTCATACAGGGGGCTACCGGCCTCTGGAAACGAGCAGTACTTC. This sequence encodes CASYRGLPASGNEQYF.

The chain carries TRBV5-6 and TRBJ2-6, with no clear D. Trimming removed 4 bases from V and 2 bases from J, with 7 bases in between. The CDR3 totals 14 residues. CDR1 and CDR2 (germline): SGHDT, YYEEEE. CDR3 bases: TGTGCCAGCAGCCCGCCCCCTGGGGCCAACGTCCTGACTTTC. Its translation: CASSPPPGANVLTF. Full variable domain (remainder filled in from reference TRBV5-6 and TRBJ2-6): DAGVTQSPTHLIKTRGQQVTLRCSPKSGHDTVSWYQQALGQGPQFIFQYYEEEERQRGNFPDRFSGHQFPNYSSELNVNALLLGDSALYLCASSPPPGANVLTFGAGSRLTVL.